This is a list of T cell receptor beta chains from one sample in a study of blood T cell repertoires in COVID-19. Profiling relied on immunoSEQ multiplex PCR, and the TCRdb table lists in-frame clones only, not all of them. The sample holds roughly 100,000 clones; about 80% are singletons and the top ten take 4.5%. Specimen: peripheral blood. These receptors came from a human donor in a cohort sampled during active COVID-19. Each CDR3 is given with its conserved first and last residue. Each record gives: D gene, V gene, J gene, clone size, CDR3 protein, CDR3 DNA. A D gene is named only where the DNA matches it firmly. Some rows have no size entry. The others give once, few or many, or a class for an expanded clone.

d_gene: TRBD1; v_gene: TRBV5-6; j_gene: TRBJ1-1; abundance: once; CDR3aa: CASRGTANTEAFF; CDR3nt: TGTGCCAGCAGAGGGACAGCGAACACTGAAGCTTTCTTT
d_gene: .; v_gene: TRBV5-1; j_gene: TRBJ2-5; abundance: once; CDR3aa: CASSFGAYQETQYF; CDR3nt: TGCGCCAGCAGCTTTGGGGCGTACCAAGAGACCCAGTACTTC
d_gene: TRBD2; v_gene: TRBV9; j_gene: TRBJ2-1; abundance: .; CDR3aa: CASTPLLAGGREQFF; CDR3nt: TGTGCCAGCACCCCGTTACTAGCGGGGGGGCGTGAGCAGTTCTTC
d_gene: .; v_gene: TRBV12-3/TRBV12-4; j_gene: TRBJ1-1; abundance: .; CDR3aa: CASSFGGEGEAFF; CDR3nt: TGTGCCAGCAGTTTCGGAGGGGAGGGTGAAGCTTTCTTT
d_gene: TRBD1; v_gene: TRBV13; j_gene: TRBJ1-2; abundance: .; CDR3aa: CASSLTGVGYGYTF; CDR3nt: TGTGCCAGCAGCTTGACAGGGGTCGGCTATGGCTACACCTTC
d_gene: TRBD2; v_gene: TRBV9; j_gene: TRBJ2-3; abundance: .; CDR3aa: CASSVQTSGENTQYF; CDR3nt: TGTGCCAGCAGCGTGCAGACTAGCGGGGAGAATACGCAGTATTTT
d_gene: .; v_gene: TRBV5-6; j_gene: TRBJ2-1; abundance: .; CDR3aa: CASSSVSSHWARGQFF; CDR3nt: TGTGCCAGCAGCTCCGTCTCTTCCCACTGGGCTCGGGGGCAGTTCTTC
d_gene: .; v_gene: TRBV11-2; j_gene: TRBJ2-1; abundance: .; CDR3aa: CASSPRGGGPGNEQFF; CDR3nt: TGTGCCAGCAGCCCCCGGGGCGGGGGCCCGGGAAATGAGCAGTTCTTC
d_gene: .; v_gene: TRBV28; j_gene: TRBJ1-6; abundance: few; CDR3aa: CASRPPGFTLHF; CDR3nt: TGTGCCAGCAGACCCCCAGGGTTCACCCTCCACTTT
d_gene: TRBD1; v_gene: TRBV5-4; j_gene: TRBJ1-1; abundance: .; CDR3aa: CASSFGAGGTEAFF; CDR3nt: TGTGCCAGCAGCTTTGGGGCAGGGGGCACTGAAGCTTTCTTT
d_gene: .; v_gene: TRBV28; j_gene: TRBJ1-6; abundance: .; CDR3aa: CASSFRSGHSPLHF; CDR3nt: TGTGCCAGCAGTTTTCGTAGTGGGCATTCACCCCTCCACTTT
d_gene: .; v_gene: TRBV7-2; j_gene: TRBJ2-7; abundance: .; CDR3aa: CASSSRPGAEQYF; CDR3nt: TGTGCCAGCAGCTCCCGCCCAGGGGCCGAGCAGTACTTC
d_gene: TRBD1; v_gene: TRBV5-1; j_gene: TRBJ2-7; abundance: few; CDR3aa: CASSRTGDSYEQYF; CDR3nt: TGCGCCAGCAGCAGGACAGGGGACTCCTACGAGCAGTACTTC
d_gene: .; v_gene: TRBV18; j_gene: TRBJ1-4; abundance: .; CDR3aa: CVSSPRTDTEKLFF; CDR3nt: TGTGTCAGCTCACCCCGGACAGATACTGAAAAACTGTTTTTT
d_gene: .; v_gene: TRBV18; j_gene: TRBJ2-1; abundance: once; CDR3aa: CASSPPTPVQQWQFF; CDR3nt: TGTGCCAGCTCACCACCGACCCCCGTACAGCAATGGCAGTTCTTC
d_gene: .; v_gene: TRBV7-9; j_gene: TRBJ2-6; abundance: .; CDR3aa: CASSQLGDTSSGANVLTF; CDR3nt: TGTGCCAGCAGCCAGCTCGGGGACACCTCCTCTGGGGCCAACGTCCTGACTTTC
d_gene: .; v_gene: TRBV3-1/TRBV3-2; j_gene: TRBJ1-2; abundance: .; CDR3aa: CASRQGVESYGYTF; CDR3nt: TGTGCCAGCAGGCAAGGGGTGGAGAGCTATGGCTACACCTTC
d_gene: .; v_gene: TRBV12-5; j_gene: TRBJ1-1; abundance: .; CDR3aa: CASGLVAPRNTEAFF; CDR3nt: TGTGCTAGTGGTTTGGTAGCCCCCCGAAACACTGAAGCTTTCTTT
d_gene: .; v_gene: TRBV5-1; j_gene: TRBJ1-2; abundance: .; CDR3aa: CASSFETPNYGYTF; CDR3nt: TGCGCCAGCAGCTTCGAGACACCCAACTATGGCTACACCTTC
d_gene: TRBD1; v_gene: TRBV6-2/TRBV6-3; j_gene: TRBJ1-5; abundance: .; CDR3aa: CASSSFGQANQPQHF; CDR3nt: TGTGCCAGCAGTTCTTTCGGACAGGCTAATCAGCCCCAGCATTTT
d_gene: TRBD1; v_gene: TRBV9; j_gene: TRBJ1-2; abundance: .; CDR3aa: CASSVGGGQGASGGYTF; CDR3nt: TGTGCCAGCAGCGTAGGCGGGGGACAGGGGGCCTCCGGTGGCTACACCTTC
d_gene: .; v_gene: TRBV6-6; j_gene: TRBJ1-5; abundance: .; CDR3aa: CASSYGRDQPQHF; CDR3nt: TGTGCCAGCAGTTACGGGAGGGATCAGCCCCAGCATTTT
d_gene: TRBD1; v_gene: TRBV7-2; j_gene: TRBJ1-3; abundance: few; CDR3aa: CASSPGQGRDTIYF; CDR3nt: TGTGCCAGCAGCCCTGGACAGGGGAGGGACACCATATATTTT
d_gene: TRBD1; v_gene: TRBV15; j_gene: TRBJ1-4; abundance: .; CDR3aa: CATSGQGATNEKLFF; CDR3nt: TGTGCCACCAGCGGACAGGGAGCAACTAATGAAAAACTGTTTTTT